The clone carrying this T cell receptor beta chain was counted a single time. Trimming left V 3 bases short and J 4 bases short, with 12 bases between. Germline lookup yields CDR1 MNHNS and CDR2 SASEGT. The CDR3 covers 15 residues. Clones were sequenced by immunoSEQ multiplex PCR, and TCRdb holds only the in-frame ones, with some missing. The sample yields 50,000 to 75,000 clones, approximately 91% seen once. The data were taken from a study of OX40 agonist ivuxolimab in advanced cancers. Sequencing used CD4+ or CD8+ T cells sorted from blood, obtained in a trial of the OX40 agonist ivuxolimab. The TCR was taken from an adult with an advanced solid tumor such as melanoma, head and neck, liver or kidney cancer. The chain links TRBV6-1 to TRBJ1-4; unclear D gene. The CDR3 spells CASSDKGQNNEKLFF. CDR3 sequence (DNA): TGTGCCAGCAGTGACAAAGGTCAGAATAATGAAAAACTGTTTTTT.